This T cell receptor (beta chain) was sequenced in a study of blood T cell repertoires in COVID-19. Study background: Italy, Spain and the United States were the sources of the convalescent and acute COVID-19 samples.

Assay used: immunoSEQ multiplex PCR; TCRdb lists only in-frame clones, some missing. The sample lists roughly 150,000 clones, roughly 78% seen once, with about 15% in the top ten. This clone came up once. Trimming took 2 bases from V and 0 from J, leaving 7 bases between them. Germline V gene data show CDR1 as SGHDN and CDR2 as FVKESK. The CDR3 runs to 15 residues. The sequence was obtained from a human donor with acute or convalescent COVID-19. The donor label of this sample is uncertain. The V call is TRBV14, the J call TRBJ1-4; no clear D gene. Specimen: peripheral blood. The CDR3 is CASSQFQTTNEKLFF. CDR3 bases: TGTGCCAGCAGCCAATTCCAAACAACTAATGAAAAACTGTTTTTT.